This TCR beta chain was observed in a study of regulatory T cells in long-lasting Graves disease. Whole-study findings and limits: TRBV28, TRBJ1-2 and TRBJ2-5 were favored in persistent disease.

Through Arm-PCR of CDR3 regions and iRepertoire HTBI primers, TCR beta libraries were built. Original methodology: Identified across the samples were 62 TRBV segments and 14 TRBJ segments. TCRdb processed the multiplex PCR reads anew with MiXCR; each CDR3 protein has one entry. Here the V and J calls rest on TCRdb's processing, not on the authors' analysis. The table records 620,000 or so distinct CDR3 sequences, roughly 15% of them present only once. Time point described: newly diagnosed GD, antithyroid drugs for less than 3 months. The TCR library used RNA extracted from PBMCs. This clonotype was counted between two and nine times. Its matching antigen is unknown. The ends lost 4 bases at V and 4 bases at J; junction bases unmatched: 9. The CDR3 spans 15 residues. Germline V CDR1 and CDR2: SGHRS, YFSETQ. This sample was shared with a second study, whose subject was T cells in Graves' hyperthyroidism and ophthalmopathy. That paper notes: TCR CDR3 underwent first-round RT-PCR with the HTBI primer set. A median approximately 6.5 months before onset, the model predicted ophthalmopathy.

The V and J genes are TRBV5-1 and TRBJ2-5; TRBD2 aligns across 8 bases. This clonotype originated in a woman in her 30s with Graves disease. The material sequenced was peripheral blood mononuclear cells (PBMCs), taken at new diagnosis, from a patient treated with antithyroid drugs. The CDR3 here is CASSPRGLAGETQYF. In DNA, the CDR3 is TGCGCCAGCAGCCCTCGAGGACTAGCCGGAGAGACCCAGTACTTC.